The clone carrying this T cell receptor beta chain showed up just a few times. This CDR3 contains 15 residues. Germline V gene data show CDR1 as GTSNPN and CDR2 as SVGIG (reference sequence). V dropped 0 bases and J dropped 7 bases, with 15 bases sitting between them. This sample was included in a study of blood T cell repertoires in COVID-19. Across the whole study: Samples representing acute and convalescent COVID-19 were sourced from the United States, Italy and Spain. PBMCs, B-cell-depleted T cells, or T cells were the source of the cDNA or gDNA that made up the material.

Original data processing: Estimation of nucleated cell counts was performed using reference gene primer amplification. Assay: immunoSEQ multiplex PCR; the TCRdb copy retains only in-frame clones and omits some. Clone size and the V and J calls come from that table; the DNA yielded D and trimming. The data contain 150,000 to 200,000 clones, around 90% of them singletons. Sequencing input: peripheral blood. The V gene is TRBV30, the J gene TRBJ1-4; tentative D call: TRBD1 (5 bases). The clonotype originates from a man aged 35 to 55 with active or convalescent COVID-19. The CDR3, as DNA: TGTGCCTGGAGTGTATCGCGGGGGTTGGGTGAAAAACTGTTTTTT. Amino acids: CAWSVSRGLGEKLFF.